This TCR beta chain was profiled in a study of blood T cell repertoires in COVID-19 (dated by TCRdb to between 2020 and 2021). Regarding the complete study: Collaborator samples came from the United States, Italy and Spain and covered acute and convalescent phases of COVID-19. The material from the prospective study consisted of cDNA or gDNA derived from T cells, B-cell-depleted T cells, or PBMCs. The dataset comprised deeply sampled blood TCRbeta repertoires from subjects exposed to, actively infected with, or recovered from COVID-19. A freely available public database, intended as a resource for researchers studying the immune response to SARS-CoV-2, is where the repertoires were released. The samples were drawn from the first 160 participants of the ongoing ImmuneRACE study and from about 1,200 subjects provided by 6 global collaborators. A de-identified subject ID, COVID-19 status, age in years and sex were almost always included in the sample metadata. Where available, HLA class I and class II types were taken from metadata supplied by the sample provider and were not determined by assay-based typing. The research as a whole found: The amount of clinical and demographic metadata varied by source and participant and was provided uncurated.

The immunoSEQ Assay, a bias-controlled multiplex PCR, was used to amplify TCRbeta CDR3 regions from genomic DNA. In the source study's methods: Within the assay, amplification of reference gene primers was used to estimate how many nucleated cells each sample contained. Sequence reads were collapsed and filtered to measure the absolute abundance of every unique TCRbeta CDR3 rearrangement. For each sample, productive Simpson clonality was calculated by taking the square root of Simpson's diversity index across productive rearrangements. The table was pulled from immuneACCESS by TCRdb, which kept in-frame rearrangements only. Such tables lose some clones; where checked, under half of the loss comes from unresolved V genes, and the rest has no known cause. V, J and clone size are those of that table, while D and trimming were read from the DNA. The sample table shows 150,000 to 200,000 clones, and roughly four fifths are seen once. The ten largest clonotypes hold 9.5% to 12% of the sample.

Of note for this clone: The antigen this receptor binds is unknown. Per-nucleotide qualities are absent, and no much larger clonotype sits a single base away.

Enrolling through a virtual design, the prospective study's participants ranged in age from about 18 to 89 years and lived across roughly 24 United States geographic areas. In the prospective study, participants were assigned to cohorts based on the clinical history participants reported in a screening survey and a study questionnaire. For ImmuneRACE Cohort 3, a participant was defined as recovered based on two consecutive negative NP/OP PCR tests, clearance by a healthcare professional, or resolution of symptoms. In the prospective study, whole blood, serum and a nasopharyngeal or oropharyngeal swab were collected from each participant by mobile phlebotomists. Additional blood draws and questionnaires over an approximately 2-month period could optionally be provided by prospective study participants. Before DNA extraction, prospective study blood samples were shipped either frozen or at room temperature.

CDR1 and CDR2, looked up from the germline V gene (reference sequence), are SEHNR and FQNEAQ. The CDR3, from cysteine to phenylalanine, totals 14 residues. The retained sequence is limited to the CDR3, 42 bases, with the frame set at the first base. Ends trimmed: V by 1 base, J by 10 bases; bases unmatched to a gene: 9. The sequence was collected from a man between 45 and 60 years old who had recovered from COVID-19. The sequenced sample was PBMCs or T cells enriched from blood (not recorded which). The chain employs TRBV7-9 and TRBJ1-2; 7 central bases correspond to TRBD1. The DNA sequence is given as TGTGCCAGCAGCTTAGAACGGGAGGGGGCTGACTACACCTTC. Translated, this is CASSLEREGADYTF.